The entry that follows covers one TCR beta chain sequence. Original methodology: The assay estimated nucleated cells by amplifying reference gene primers. The table came from immunoSEQ multiplex PCR; TCRdb's copy has only in-frame clones and leaves some out. V, J and clone size are taken as reported in that table, and D and trimming were inferred from the DNA itself. The sample has around 150,000 clones, under 85% seen once. This record comes from a study of blood T cell repertoires in COVID-19. The sample comprised peripheral blood. The TCR comes from a man aged 45-65 years with active or convalescent COVID-19.

The CDR3 nucleotides are TGTGCCAGTAGTCCCCGACAGGGGGCAGGGGGCACTGAAGCTTTCTTT. Its protein product is CASSPRQGAGGTEAFF. V and J are TRBV19 and TRBJ1-1; 10 nucleotides agree with TRBD1. This CDR3 is 16 amino acids long. Germline loops: CDR1 LNHDA, CDR2 SQIVND (reference sequence). With 5 bases clipped from V and 4 bases from J, the junction kept 10 bases outside the gene matches.